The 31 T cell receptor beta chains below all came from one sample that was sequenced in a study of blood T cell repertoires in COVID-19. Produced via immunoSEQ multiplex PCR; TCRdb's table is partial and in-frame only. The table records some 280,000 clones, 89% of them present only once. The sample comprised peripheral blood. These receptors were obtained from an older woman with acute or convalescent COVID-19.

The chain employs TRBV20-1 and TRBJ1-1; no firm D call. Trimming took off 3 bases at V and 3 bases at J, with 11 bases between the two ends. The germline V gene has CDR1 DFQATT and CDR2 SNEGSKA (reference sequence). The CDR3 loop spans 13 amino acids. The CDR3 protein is CSASNAFYTEAFF. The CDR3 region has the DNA TGCAGTGCTAGTAATGCGTTTTACACTGAAGCTTTCTTT.

The CDR3: CASSFPGLRTGELFF. The DNA for the CDR3 is TGTGCCAGCAGCTTCCCGGGACTCAGAACCGGGGAGCTGTTTTTT. The chain couples TRBV5-6 to TRBJ2-2; D may be TRBD2 (6 bases). This CDR3 has 15 amino acids. Germline values: CDR1 SGHDT, CDR2 YYEEEE. V lost 2 bases, J lost 5 bases, and 13 bases lay in between.

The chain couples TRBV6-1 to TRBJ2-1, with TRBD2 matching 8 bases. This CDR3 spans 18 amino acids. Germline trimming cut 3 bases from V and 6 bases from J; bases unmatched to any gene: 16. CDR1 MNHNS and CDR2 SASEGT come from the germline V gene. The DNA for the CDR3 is TGTGCCAGCAGTGAGCTAGGGGGAATCCTAGCGGGTCCCAATGAGCAGTTCTTC. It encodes CASSELGGILAGPNEQFF.

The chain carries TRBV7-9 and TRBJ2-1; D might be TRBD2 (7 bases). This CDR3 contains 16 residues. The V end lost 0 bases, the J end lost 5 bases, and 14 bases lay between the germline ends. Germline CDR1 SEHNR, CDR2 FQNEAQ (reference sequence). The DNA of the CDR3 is TGTGCCAGCAGCTTAGCAGGGCGGGGGCTGAACAATGAGCAGTTCTTC. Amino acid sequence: CASSLAGRGLNNEQFF.

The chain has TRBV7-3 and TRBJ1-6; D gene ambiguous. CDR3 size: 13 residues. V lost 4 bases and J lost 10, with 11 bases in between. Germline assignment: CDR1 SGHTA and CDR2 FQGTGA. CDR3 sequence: CASSWQESSPLHF. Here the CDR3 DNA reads TGTGCCAGCAGCTGGCAGGAATCCTCACCCCTCCACTTT.

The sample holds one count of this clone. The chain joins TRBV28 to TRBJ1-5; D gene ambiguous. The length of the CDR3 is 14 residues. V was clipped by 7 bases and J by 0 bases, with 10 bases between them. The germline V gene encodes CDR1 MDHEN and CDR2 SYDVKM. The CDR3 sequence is CASTTRGSNQPQHF. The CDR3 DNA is TGTGCCAGCACCACTCGGGGTAGCAATCAGCCCCAGCATTTT.

DNA for the CDR3: TGTGCCAGCAGTTCGTCCGGGACAGGGTCGTACAATGAGCAGTTCTTC. Translating it yields CASSSSGTGSYNEQFF. The chain joins TRBV28 to TRBJ2-1; TRBD1 agrees at 9 bases. Trimming at V came to 4 bases and at J to 4 bases, leaving 8 bases not matched to a gene. The CDR3 has 16 amino acids. CDR1 is MDHEN, CDR2 SYDVKM, per germline.

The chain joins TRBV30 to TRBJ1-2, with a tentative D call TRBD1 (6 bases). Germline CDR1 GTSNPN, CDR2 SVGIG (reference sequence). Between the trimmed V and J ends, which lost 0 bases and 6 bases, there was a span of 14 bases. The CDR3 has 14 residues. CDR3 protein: CAWSVSGTPDGYTF. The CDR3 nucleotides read TGTGCCTGGAGTGTATCTGGGACACCAGATGGCTACACCTTC.

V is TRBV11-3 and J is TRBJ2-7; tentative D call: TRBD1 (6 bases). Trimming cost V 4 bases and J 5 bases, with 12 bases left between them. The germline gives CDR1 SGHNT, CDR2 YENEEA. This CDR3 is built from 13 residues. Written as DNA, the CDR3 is TGTGCCAGCAGCTGGGACATCGGCCACGAGCAGTACTTC. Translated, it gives CASSWDIGHEQYF.

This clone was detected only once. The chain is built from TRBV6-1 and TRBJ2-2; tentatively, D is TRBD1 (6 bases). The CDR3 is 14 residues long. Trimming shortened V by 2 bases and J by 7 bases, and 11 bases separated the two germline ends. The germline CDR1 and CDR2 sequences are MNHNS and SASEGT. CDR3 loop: CASSELGAIGELFF. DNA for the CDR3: TGTGCCAGCAGTGAACTGGGGGCGATCGGGGAGCTGTTTTTT.

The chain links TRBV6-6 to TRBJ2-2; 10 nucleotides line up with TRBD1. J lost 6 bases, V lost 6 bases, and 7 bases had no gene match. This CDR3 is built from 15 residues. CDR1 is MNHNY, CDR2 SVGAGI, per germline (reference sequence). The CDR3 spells CASSQRGQGAGELFF. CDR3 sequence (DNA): TGTGCCAGCAGCCAGAGAGGACAGGGGGCCGGGGAGCTGTTTTTT.

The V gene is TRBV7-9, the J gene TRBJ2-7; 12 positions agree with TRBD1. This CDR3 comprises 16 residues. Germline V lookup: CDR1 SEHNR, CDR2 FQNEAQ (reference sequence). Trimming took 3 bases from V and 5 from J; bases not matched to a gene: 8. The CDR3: CASSFNRDRGPHEQYF. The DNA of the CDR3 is TGTGCCAGCAGCTTTAACCGGGACAGGGGGCCACACGAGCAGTACTTC.

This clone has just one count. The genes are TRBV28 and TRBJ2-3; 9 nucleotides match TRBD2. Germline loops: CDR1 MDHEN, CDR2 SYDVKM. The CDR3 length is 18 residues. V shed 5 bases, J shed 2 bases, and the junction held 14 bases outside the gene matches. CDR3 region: CASSPSALSGGTTDTQYF. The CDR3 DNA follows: TGTGCCAGCAGTCCATCCGCCCTTAGCGGGGGAACCACAGATACGCAGTATTTT.

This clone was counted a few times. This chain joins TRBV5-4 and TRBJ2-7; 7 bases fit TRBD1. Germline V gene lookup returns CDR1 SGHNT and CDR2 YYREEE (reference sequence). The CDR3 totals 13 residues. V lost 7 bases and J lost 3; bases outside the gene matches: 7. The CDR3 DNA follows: TGTGCCAGCGGCCGGGACAGATTCTACGAGCAGTACTTC. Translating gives CASGRDRFYEQYF.

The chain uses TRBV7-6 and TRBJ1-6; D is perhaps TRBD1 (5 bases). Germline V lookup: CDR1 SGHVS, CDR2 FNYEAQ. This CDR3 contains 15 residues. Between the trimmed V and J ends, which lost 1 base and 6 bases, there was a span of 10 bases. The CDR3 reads CASSLEGTTNSPLHF. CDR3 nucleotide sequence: TGTGCCAGCAGCTTAGAGGGGACTACTAATTCACCCCTCCACTTT.

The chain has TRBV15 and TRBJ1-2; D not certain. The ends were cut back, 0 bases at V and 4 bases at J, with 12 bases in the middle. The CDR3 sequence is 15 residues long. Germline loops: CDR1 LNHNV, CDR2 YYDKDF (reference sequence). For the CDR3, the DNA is TGTGCCACCAGCAGAGAGGGAGGAGGGATCTATGGCTACACCTTC. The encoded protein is CATSREGGGIYGYTF.

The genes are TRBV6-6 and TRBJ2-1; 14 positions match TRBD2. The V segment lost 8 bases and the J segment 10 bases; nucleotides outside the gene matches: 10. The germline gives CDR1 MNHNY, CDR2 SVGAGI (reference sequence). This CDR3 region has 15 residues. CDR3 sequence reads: CASVWGLAGVIEQFF. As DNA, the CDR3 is TGTGCCAGCGTTTGGGGACTAGCGGGAGTCATCGAGCAGTTCTTC.

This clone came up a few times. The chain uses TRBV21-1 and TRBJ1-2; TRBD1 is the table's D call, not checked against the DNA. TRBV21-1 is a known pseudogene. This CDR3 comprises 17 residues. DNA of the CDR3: TGTGCCAGCAGCAAAGCACGGGCTAGGGGGAAAAACTATGGCTACACCTTC. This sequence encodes CASSKARARGKNYGYTF.

The CDR3 reads CASSFGARNEQFF. CDR3 nucleotides: TGTGCCAGCAGTTTTGGGGCTAGGAATGAGCAGTTCTTC. The rearrangement joins TRBV12-3 or TRBV12-4 to TRBJ2-1; D perhaps matches TRBD1 (5 bases). The CDR3 consists of 13 residues. V was shortened by 3 bases and J by 7 bases, with 10 bases between the two germline ends.

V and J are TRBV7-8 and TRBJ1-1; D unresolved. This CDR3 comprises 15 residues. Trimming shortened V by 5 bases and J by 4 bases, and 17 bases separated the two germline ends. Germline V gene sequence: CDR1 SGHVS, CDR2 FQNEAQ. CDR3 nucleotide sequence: TGTGCCAGCAGCCAAGAAACGGGTCTTCTCACTGAAGCTTTCTTT. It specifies CASSQETGLLTEAFF.

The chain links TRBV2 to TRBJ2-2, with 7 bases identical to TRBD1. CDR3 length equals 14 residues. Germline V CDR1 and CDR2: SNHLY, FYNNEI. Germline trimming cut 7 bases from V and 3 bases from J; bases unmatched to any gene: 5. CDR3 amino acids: CASKRQGDTGELFF. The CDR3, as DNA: TGTGCCAGCAAGAGGCAGGGGGACACCGGGGAGCTGTTTTTT. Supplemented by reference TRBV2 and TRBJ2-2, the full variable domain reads EPEVTQTPSHQVTQMGQEVILRCVPISNHLYFYWYRQILGQKVEFLVSFYNNEISEKSEIFDDQFSVERPDGSNFTLKIRSTKLEDSAMYFCASKRQGDTGELFFGEGSRLTVL.

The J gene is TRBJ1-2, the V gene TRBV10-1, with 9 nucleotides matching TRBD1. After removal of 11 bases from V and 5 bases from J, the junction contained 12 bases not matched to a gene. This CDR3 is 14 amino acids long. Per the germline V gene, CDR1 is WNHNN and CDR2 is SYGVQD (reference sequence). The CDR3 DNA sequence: TGCGCCTGCGCTTTCGACAGGGGGGGATATGGCTACACCTTC. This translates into CACAFDRGGYGYTF.

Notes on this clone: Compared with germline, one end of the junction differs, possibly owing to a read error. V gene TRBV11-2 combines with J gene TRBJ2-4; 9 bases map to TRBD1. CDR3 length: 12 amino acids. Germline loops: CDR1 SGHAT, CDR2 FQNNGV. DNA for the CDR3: TGTGCCAGCAGCTCATTCCGGACAGGGGAGAACTTC. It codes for CASSSFRTGENF.

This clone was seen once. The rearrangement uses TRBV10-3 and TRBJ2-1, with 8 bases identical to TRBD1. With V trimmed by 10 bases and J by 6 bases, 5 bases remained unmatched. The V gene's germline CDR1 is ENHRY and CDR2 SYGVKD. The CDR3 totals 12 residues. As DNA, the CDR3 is TGTGCCACCCGGGACAGGATCAATGAGCAGTTCTTC. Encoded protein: CATRDRINEQFF.

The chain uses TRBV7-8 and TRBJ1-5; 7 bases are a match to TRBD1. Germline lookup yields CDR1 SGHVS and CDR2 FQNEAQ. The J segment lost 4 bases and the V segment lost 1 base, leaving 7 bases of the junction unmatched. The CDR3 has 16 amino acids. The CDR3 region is CASSLGEGATNQPQHF. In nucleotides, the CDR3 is TGTGCCAGCAGCTTAGGCGAGGGGGCGACTAATCAGCCCCAGCATTTT.

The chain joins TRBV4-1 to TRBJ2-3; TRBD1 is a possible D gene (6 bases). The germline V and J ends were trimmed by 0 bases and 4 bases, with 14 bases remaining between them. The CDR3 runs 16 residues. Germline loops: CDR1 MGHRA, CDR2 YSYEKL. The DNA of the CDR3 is TGCGCCAGCAGCCAAGACGTGACAGGTCGGTCAGATACGCAGTATTTT. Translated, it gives CASSQDVTGRSDTQYF.

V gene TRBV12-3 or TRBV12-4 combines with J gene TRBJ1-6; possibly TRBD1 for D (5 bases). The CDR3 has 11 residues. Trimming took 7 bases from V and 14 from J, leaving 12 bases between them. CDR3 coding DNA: TGTGCCAGCACCCGGGGGGGGACCCTCCACTTT. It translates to CASTRGGTLHF.

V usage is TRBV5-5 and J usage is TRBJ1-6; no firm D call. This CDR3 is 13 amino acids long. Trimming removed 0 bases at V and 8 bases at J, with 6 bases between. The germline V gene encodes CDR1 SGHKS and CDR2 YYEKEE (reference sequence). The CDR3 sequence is CASSLVSDSPLHF. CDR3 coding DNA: TGTGCCAGCAGCTTGGTATCTGATTCACCCCTCCACTTT.

For the CDR3, the DNA is TGTGCCACCAGCAGGAGTTACGAGCAGTACTTC. The encoded protein is CATSRSYEQYF. The chain employs TRBV15 and TRBJ2-7; D is uncertain. V lost 3 bases and J lost 4, with 4 bases in between. The CDR3 has 11 residues. Germline V gives CDR1 LNHNV, CDR2 YYDKDF (reference sequence).

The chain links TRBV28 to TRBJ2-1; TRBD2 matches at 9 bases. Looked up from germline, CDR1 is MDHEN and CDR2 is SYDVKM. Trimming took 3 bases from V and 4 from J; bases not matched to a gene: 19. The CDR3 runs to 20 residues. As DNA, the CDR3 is TGTGCCAGCAGTTTTGCGGGCTGGTGGGCTAGCGGGGATTCATACAATGAGCAGTTCTTC. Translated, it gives CASSFAGWWASGDSYNEQFF.

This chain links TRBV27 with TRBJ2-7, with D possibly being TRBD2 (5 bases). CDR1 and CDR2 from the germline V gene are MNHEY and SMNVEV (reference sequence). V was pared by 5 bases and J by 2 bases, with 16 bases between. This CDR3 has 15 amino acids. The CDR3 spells CASSDNGIHTYEQYF. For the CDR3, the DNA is TGTGCCAGCAGTGATAACGGGATACATACCTACGAGCAGTACTTC.